This is a list of T cell receptor beta chains from one sample in a study of shared clonotypes between healthy human individuals. Sequencing was performed with immunoSEQ multiplex PCR; in TCRdb, only in-frame clones are kept and a portion is missing. This sample has hundreds of thousands of clones, with around 80% found just once. Sequences were obtained from PBMCs. The origin of the receptors is a woman in her 40s in good health. Some clones in this sample may be carry-over from other donors' samples. The CDR3 runs from the conserved cysteine through the conserved F or W. The D gene is left open where the match is weak. Expanded clones are given a class, and other clones once, few, many or no size at all.

length: 17
V: TRBV5-1
J: TRBJ2-1
size: .
D: TRBD2
DNA: TGCGCCAGCAGCTTGAATCCTAGCGGGAGCTCCTACAATGAGCAGTTCTTC
CDR3: CASSLNPSGSSYNEQFF

length: 15
V: TRBV7-9
J: TRBJ2-5
size: .
D: TRBD2
DNA: TGTGCCAGCAGCCTTCAGCGGGAGCTTGGGGAGACCCAGTACTTC
CDR3: CASSLQRELGETQYF

length: 14
V: TRBV28
J: TRBJ2-1
size: few
D: TRBD2
DNA: TGTGCCAGCAGTCCCCCGGGAGGGTTAGGTGAGCAGTTCTTC
CDR3: CASSPPGGLGEQFF

length: 15
V: TRBV29-1
J: TRBJ2-5
size: .
D: TRBD1
DNA: TGCAGCGTTGACGGGGGACAGGATATCCAAGAGACCCAGTACTTC
CDR3: CSVDGGQDIQETQYF

length: 13
V: TRBV29-1
J: TRBJ1-1
size: .
D: .
DNA: TGCAGCGTTGGGACGAGCCTGGGCACTGAAGCTTTCTTT
CDR3: CSVGTSLGTEAFF

length: 15
V: TRBV7-9
J: TRBJ2-7
size: few
D: TRBD2
DNA: TGTGCCAGCAGCTCGGGACTAGCGGACGTCCACGAGCAGTACTTC
CDR3: CASSSGLADVHEQYF

length: 17
V: TRBV28
J: TRBJ2-2
size: once
D: TRBD2
DNA: TGTGCCAGCAGTTTATGGCGGCTAGCGGGAGGAGCCGGGGAGCTGTTTTTT
CDR3: CASSLWRLAGGAGELFF

length: 16
V: TRBV19
J: TRBJ2-7
size: .
D: TRBD1
DNA: TGTGCCAGTAGTATAGCAGGCAGGGGGCCAGCCTACGAGCAGTACTTC
CDR3: CASSIAGRGPAYEQYF

length: 14
V: TRBV7-9
J: TRBJ1-2
size: .
D: TRBD1
DNA: TGTGCCAGCAGCCTCGGACAGGGTAACTATGGCTACACCTTC
CDR3: CASSLGQGNYGYTF

length: 14
V: TRBV6-1
J: TRBJ2-2
size: .
D: TRBD1
DNA: TGTGCCAGCTCAGCCGGGACAGACACCGGGGAGCTGTTTTTT
CDR3: CASSAGTDTGELFF

length: 15
V: TRBV4-1
J: TRBJ1-5
size: once
D: .
DNA: TGCGCCAGCAGCCAAGAGGGGGCGCGGAATCAGCCCCAGCATTTT
CDR3: CASSQEGARNQPQHF

length: 15
V: TRBV7-9
J: TRBJ2-2
size: .
D: TRBD2
DNA: TGTGCCAGCAGTCGCGGGACTAGCGACGTCGGGGAGCTGTTTTTT
CDR3: CASSRGTSDVGELFF

length: 13
V: TRBV18
J: TRBJ2-5
size: .
D: .
DNA: TGTGCCAGCTCAGCCTCCGGCAGGGAGACCCAGTACTTC
CDR3: CASSASGRETQYF

length: 13
V: TRBV7-9
J: TRBJ1-5
size: .
D: .
DNA: TGTGCCAGCAGCCGACAGAGCAATCAGCCCCAGCATTTT
CDR3: CASSRQSNQPQHF

length: 15
V: TRBV28
J: TRBJ1-1
size: .
D: TRBD1
DNA: TGTGCCAGCAGCCCCTGGACAGGGGAGAACACTGAAGCTTTCTTT
CDR3: CASSPWTGENTEAFF

length: 14
V: TRBV19
J: TRBJ2-3
size: once
D: TRBD2
DNA: TGTGCCAGTAGTATTAGCGGGAGTCGGGATACGCAGTATTTT
CDR3: CASSISGSRDTQYF

length: 13
V: TRBV2
J: TRBJ1-1
size: once
D: .
DNA: TGTGCCAGCGTGACAGAGAGAAACACTGAAGCTTTCTTT
CDR3: CASVTERNTEAFF

length: 11
V: TRBV2
J: TRBJ1-1
size: many
D: .
DNA: TGTGCCAGCATGATTCTAGGGAAGGCTTTCTTT
CDR3: CASMILGKAFF

length: 15
V: TRBV15
J: TRBJ1-3
size: many
D: .
DNA: TGTGCCACCAGCAGAGACAGGCGCTCTGGAAACACCATATATTTT
CDR3: CATSRDRRSGNTIYF

length: 13
V: TRBV18
J: TRBJ1-1
size: .
D: .
DNA: TGTGCCAGCCTCACGGGGCGGGACACTGAAGCTTTCTTT
CDR3: CASLTGRDTEAFF

length: 13
V: TRBV15
J: TRBJ2-3
size: .
D: TRBD1
DNA: TGTGCCACCAGCAGGGGACAGGCAGATACGCAGTATTTT
CDR3: CATSRGQADTQYF

length: 16
V: TRBV5-8
J: TRBJ2-1
size: many
D: .
DNA: TGTGCCAGCAGCGCTGGGGTACACAGGACACTCAATGAGCAGTTCTTC
CDR3: CASSAGVHRTLNEQFF

length: 12
V: TRBV11-2
J: TRBJ2-7
size: .
D: .
DNA: TGTGCCAGCAGCTTGACGGGGGACGAGCAGTACTTC
CDR3: CASSLTGDEQYF

length: 16
V: TRBV5-1
J: TRBJ2-5
size: .
D: TRBD2
DNA: TGCGCCAGCAGCTTGGAGGCGCGGGGGATTGGAGAGACCCAGTACTTC
CDR3: CASSLEARGIGETQYF

length: 14
V: TRBV2
J: TRBJ2-7
size: .
D: .
DNA: TGTGCCTCCCAGGCAGGGGCCCAATACTACGAGCAGTACTTC
CDR3: CASQAGAQYYEQYF

length: 12
V: TRBV2
J: TRBJ2-1
size: .
D: .
DNA: TGTGCCAGCAGCATACAGAGCAATGAGCAGTTCTTC
CDR3: CASSIQSNEQFF

length: 11
V: TRBV27
J: TRBJ2-7
size: .
D: .
DNA: TGTGCCAGCAGTATACACGACGAGCAGTACTTC
CDR3: CASSIHDEQYF

length: 16
V: TRBV4-1
J: TRBJ2-5
size: .
D: .
DNA: TGCGCCAGCAGCCAAGAGGGAACAGGGTTGGGGGAGACCCAGTACTTC
CDR3: CASSQEGTGLGETQYF

length: 15
V: TRBV7-9
J: TRBJ1-2
size: .
D: .
DNA: TGTGCCAGCAGCTTAGGGGGCAACCCAAACTATGGCTACACCTTC
CDR3: CASSLGGNPNYGYTF

length: 13
V: TRBV11-2
J: TRBJ2-7
size: .
D: .
DNA: TGTGCCAGCAGCCGCTGCGCGGATTACGAGCAGTACTTC
CDR3: CASSRCADYEQYF

length: 15
V: TRBV4-2
J: TRBJ2-2
size: .
D: .
DNA: TGTGCCAGCAGCCAAAGGCAAGGGGACACCGGGGAGCTGTTTTTT
CDR3: CASSQRQGDTGELFF

length: 18
V: TRBV5-1
J: TRBJ2-7
size: .
D: .
DNA: TGCGCCAGCCTTGGGAGGTATCCGGGGCCCGGCAGGACCTACGAGCAGTACTTC
CDR3: CASLGRYPGPGRTYEQYF

length: 12
V: TRBV29-1
J: TRBJ2-1
size: few
D: .
DNA: TGCAGCGCCAATCCCTACCAGGGCCGACAGTTCTTC
CDR3: CSANPYQGRQFF

length: 11
V: TRBV28
J: TRBJ1-2
size: .
D: .
DNA: TGTGCCAGCAGTCCAGATTATGGCTACACCTTC
CDR3: CASSPDYGYTF

length: 19
V: TRBV7-9
J: TRBJ2-7
size: .
D: TRBD2
DNA: TGTGCCAGCAGCTTGACCGGGAGAGGTCTAGCGGGAGGGCCCCACGAGCAGTACTTC
CDR3: CASSLTGRGLAGGPHEQYF

length: 15
V: TRBV6-1
J: TRBJ2-4
size: .
D: .
DNA: TGTGCCAGCAGTGAACCCGGACTAGCCAAAAACATTCAGTACTTC
CDR3: CASSEPGLAKNIQYF

length: 16
V: TRBV7-2
J: TRBJ2-1
size: .
D: .
DNA: TGTGCCAGCAGCTTAGTGGTAGCGGCCATTCGGGGTGAGCAGTTCTTC
CDR3: CASSLVVAAIRGEQFF

length: 15
V: TRBV5-1
J: TRBJ2-1
size: .
D: .
DNA: TGCGCCAGCAGCTTGGGGACTACGTCCTACAATGAGCAGTTCTTC
CDR3: CASSLGTTSYNEQFF

length: 14
V: TRBV4-2
J: TRBJ2-3
size: few
D: .
DNA: TGTGCCAGCAGCCAAGCGGTTTCCACAGATACGCAGTATTTT
CDR3: CASSQAVSTDTQYF

length: 15
V: TRBV6-6
J: TRBJ2-1
size: .
D: .
DNA: TGTGCCAGCAGTTACAGGGACTGGACCTACAATGAGCAGTTCTTC
CDR3: CASSYRDWTYNEQFF

length: 14
V: TRBV14
J: TRBJ2-2
size: .
D: .
DNA: TGTGCCAGCAGCCAAGTGGCCGGGACCGGGGAGCTGTTTTTT
CDR3: CASSQVAGTGELFF

length: 17
V: TRBV27
J: TRBJ1-4
size: .
D: TRBD1
DNA: TGTGCCAGCAGAATCCCCCGACAGGGGCCAACTAATGAAAAACTGTTTTTT
CDR3: CASRIPRQGPTNEKLFF